The 9 T cell receptor beta chains below all came from one sample that was sequenced in a study of blood T cell repertoires in COVID-19 (dated by TCRdb to the early 2020s). The library was obtained by the immunoSEQ multiplex PCR assay. TCRdb retrieved this table from immuneACCESS and kept in-frame rearrangements only. Not all clones are present; in checked studies, unresolved V genes account for under half, and no reason is known for the remainder. Within this sample are a few hundred thousand clones, with around nine tenths of them counted one time only. The ten largest clones take up around 12% of the sample. Material: peripheral blood. Receptors originate from a woman between 70 and 85 years old with COVID-19, enrolled during active disease.

This chain's CDR3 is CASRSLGQDNQPQHF. In DNA, the CDR3 is TGTGCCAGCAGGAGCCTCGGACAGGACAATCAGCCCCAGCATTTT. This chain uses TRBV2 with TRBJ1-5; 7 positions agree with TRBD1. The CDR3 is 15 residues long. V trimming: 6 bases; J trimming: 3 bases; junction bases outside the gene matches: 8. The germline gives CDR1 SNHLY, CDR2 FYNNEI. Drawing the rest from reference TRBV2 and TRBJ1-5, the complete variable domain is EPEVTQTPSHQVTQMGQEVILRCVPISNHLYFYWYRQILGQKVEFLVSFYNNEISEKSEIFDDQFSVERPDGSNFTLKIRSTKLEDSAMYFCASRSLGQDNQPQHFGDGTRLSIL.

The V gene is TRBV6-5, the J gene TRBJ2-5; 8 positions match TRBD2. The germline V gene has CDR1 MNHEY and CDR2 SVGAGI. J lost 0 bases, V lost 0 bases, and 3 bases had no gene match. This CDR3 has 16 amino acids. This chain's CDR3 is CASSYSRTSYQETQYF. CDR3 nucleotides: TGTGCCAGCAGTTACTCGCGGACTAGCTACCAAGAGACCCAGTACTTC.

This chain joins TRBV4-2 and TRBJ1-2, with unresolved D. The CDR3 consists of 14 residues. The V end lost 0 bases, the J end lost 4 bases, and 9 bases lay between the germline ends. Per the germline V gene, CDR1 is LGHNA and CDR2 is YNFKEQ. The CDR3 loop is CASSQDLTVYGYTF. CDR3 nucleotide sequence: TGTGCCAGCAGCCAAGATCTCACAGTCTATGGCTACACCTTC.

Written as DNA, the CDR3 is TGCGCCAGCGCAGGATTCCAGGGAAATGGCTACACCTTC. This sequence encodes CASAGFQGNGYTF. The rearrangement links TRBV4-3 to TRBJ1-2; TRBD1 is a possible D gene (5 bases). Trimming pared 8 bases from V and 6 bases from J, leaving 16 bases between. The CDR3 is 13 residues long. Germline V gene sequence: CDR1 LGHNA, CDR2 YSLEER.

The count of this clone is one. The V call is TRBV3-1 (or the pseudogene TRBV3-2), the J call TRBJ1-2, with D possibly TRBD1 on 5 matching bases. CDR3 size: 14 residues. The V and J ends lost 4 bases and 0 bases respectively, with 9 bases between them. CDR1 is LGHDT, CDR2 YNNKEL, per germline (reference sequence). The CDR3, as DNA: TGTGCCAGCAGCCCCCGGACACCTAACTATGGCTACACCTTC. Translating gives CASSPRTPNYGYTF.

The rearrangement joins TRBV2 to TRBJ1-1; D not resolved. CDR3 length: 14 amino acids. Per the germline V gene, CDR1 is SNHLY and CDR2 is FYNNEI. Trimming took 0 bases from V and 1 from J, leaving 6 bases between them. CDR3 loop: CASSEAPGNTEAFF. The CDR3 DNA follows: TGTGCCAGCAGTGAAGCCCCGGGGAACACTGAAGCTTTCTTT.

This chain connects TRBV7-2 to TRBJ1-5, with D maybe TRBD1 (5 bases). The length of the CDR3 is 15 residues. Germline V gives CDR1 SGHTA, CDR2 FQGNSA. Trimming stripped 4 bases from V and 0 bases from J, with 10 bases between. In nucleotides, the CDR3 is TGTGCCAGCAGCTGGGGCGTATATAGCAATCAGCCCCAGCATTTT. It translates to CASSWGVYSNQPQHF.

This chain connects TRBV18 to TRBJ1-5; D remains ambiguous. CDR1 and CDR2 from the germline V gene are KGHSH and LQKENI. Trimming stripped 2 bases from V and 5 bases from J, with 7 bases between. The CDR3 is made up of 13 amino acids. DNA for the CDR3: TGTGCCAGCTCACCAGCGCAGGATCAGCCCCAGCATTTT. Residues: CASSPAQDQPQHF.

The chain is built from TRBV12-5 and TRBJ1-3; 9 bases line up with TRBD1. V shed 5 bases and J 8 bases; nucleotides not matched to a gene: 7. The germline CDR1 and CDR2 sequences are LGHNT and FRNRAP. The CDR3 covers 14 residues. CDR3 DNA sequence: TGTGCTAGTGGTGGGGACAGGGTAAGGCACACCATATATTTT. Encoded protein: CASGGDRVRHTIYF.